This T cell receptor (beta chain) was recovered during a study of Graves' ophthalmopathy and Graves' hyperthyroidism (dated by TCRdb to between 2017 and 2018). Regarding the complete study: Peripheral blood was collected before any treatment was given, at the time of initial diagnosis. In roughly 6 hyperthyroidism patients, the T-cell repertoires found in thyroid tissue were compared with those found in blood. Following sampling, methimazole starting at 30 mg daily was administered to hyperthyroidism patients, and high-dose intravenous methylprednisolone was administered to ophthalmopathy patients. To explore V-J signatures that distinguish ophthalmopathy from hyperthyroidism, a discovery set of 95 to 100 patients was enrolled, made up of around 40 with ophthalmopathy and under 65 with stable hyperthyroidism. In total, 120 to 150 blood samples were TCR-sequenced: 40 to 45 ophthalmopathy, approximately 80 hyperthyroidism and roughly 17 hyperthyroidism-to-ophthalmopathy patients. An independent validation cohort comprised some 19 hyperthyroidism patients and roughly 15 patients who later progressed from hyperthyroidism to ophthalmopathy. To tell Graves' ophthalmopathy apart from Graves' hyperthyroidism, and to predict which patients would progress to ophthalmopathy, the study relied on TCR beta repertoire signatures. Paper-wide results and their limitations: In validation, the model predicted ophthalmopathy progression with less than 71% sensitivity and roughly 72% specificity; roughly eleven predicted patients were CT-confirmed with GO in a median of approximately 6.5 months. In cross-validation, the 13-signature model distinguished ophthalmopathy from stable hyperthyroidism with less than 90% sensitivity and 81% to 82% specificity, while in the test set the corresponding values were about 80% and 75%. Most of the expanded thyroid clonotypes with a frequency above 0.001 were also detected in blood, and it was suggested that the thyroid immune response may be reflected by blood repertoires. Sample size was not statistically predetermined, and group allocation was not concealed from the investigators.

CDR1 and CDR2 are drawn from the germline V gene: LGHNA, YSLEER. The CDR3 length is 11 residues, termini included. TCR beta CDR3 regions were amplified from RNA transcripts for repertoire sequencing. A first-round RT-PCR used HTBI primers with the Qiagen OneStep RT-PCR kit, followed by a second-round multiplex PCR, size selection and purification. Sequencing of the libraries was carried out on an Illumina HiSeq2000 in paired-end mode with 100 bp reads. The original methods were these. SOAPnuke was used for read processing, and reads with adapters, uncalled bases, a mean Phred below 15, or no exact constant-primer or identifier match were discarded. COPE v1.2.5 was used to merge the high-quality paired reads. Each unique nucleotide sequence was treated as a clonotype, and MiTCR v1.1 was used to align the clonotypes to the IMGT TRB V, D and J references. Only V-J combinations with frequency above 0.0001 were analysed, covering 99% to 99.2% of repertoires. For each V-J combination, a TCR clonal expansion and chaos score was defined as the ratio of F50 clonal expansion to chaos observed in the TCRdist matrix. Welch's t-statistics and random forest were used to reduce features to about a dozen V-J combinations, which were fed into a naive Bayes classifier. The Morisita-Horn index was used to measure how similar the thyroid and blood repertoires were. TCRdb passed the public sequencing reads through fastp at Q25 and MiXCR, retaining productive beta sequences. Records with the same CDR3 protein are collapsed into one entry carrying the most frequent genes and DNA. These V and J calls are TCRdb output, not the study's own analysis. The sample table lists about 740,000 distinct CDR3 sequences, roughly 40% of them with a count of one. The top ten clonotypes cover roughly 46% of the sample.

This clonotype was detected once. Its recognized antigen is unknown. No conserved phenylalanine or tryptophan is present at the end of the CDR3, so a read error is the likely explanation. Because the CDR3's place on the DNA is in doubt, the DNA is left out and the CDR3 is given as listed by TCRdb. Patients with ophthalmopathy had moderately to severely active disease, with a Clinical Activity Score of 3 or more, a NOSPECS grade of 4 or more, and a disease duration of less than 3 months. Anyone with other autoimmune diseases, uncontrolled infections, pregnancy or lactation was excluded from the study. Clinical symptoms, serum thyroxine, TRAb, thyroid ultrasound and orbital computed tomography formed the basis of the diagnosis. PBMCs were isolated from 10 ml of fresh peripheral blood by Ficoll-Paque density gradient centrifugation. Total RNA was extracted using Trizol reagent, and RNA quality was checked on an Agilent 2100 Bioanalyzer.

This sequence was found in an adult man with Graves' ophthalmopathy. The sequenced material came from peripheral blood. This chain is built from TRBV4-3 and TRBJ1-4; TRBD1 is the table's D call, not checked against the DNA. Here the CDR3 is given as CASSQAVTGAY.